This T cell receptor beta chain appears in the sequencing data of a study of blood T cells in healthy people across ages. A second PCR of roughly 7 to 11 cycles used a sample-barcoded 5' primer and a J-beta primer mix. One entry per CDR3 protein, called by TCRdb with MiXCR from the 5' RACE reads. Counted here are over 1.5 million distinct CDR3 sequences, 40% to 55% occurring once; the ten biggest clones make up approximately 2.1%. Trimming left V 4 bases short and J 0 bases short, with 10 bases between. The CDR3 sequence is 14 residues long. Germline lookup yields CDR1 SNHLY and CDR2 FYNNEI. The sample was blood. The chain is built from TRBV2 and TRBJ2-7, with a tentative D call TRBD1 (6 bases). The TCR comes from a woman aged 40 to 55 in good health. CDR3 in DNA: TGTGCCAGCAGTGTCGACAGGTCCTCCTACGAGCAGTACTTC. Protein: CASSVDRSSYEQYF. Full variable domain (outside the CDR3, taken from reference TRBV2 and TRBJ2-7): EPEVTQTPSHQVTQMGQEVILRCVPISNHLYFYWYRQILGQKVEFLVSFYNNEISEKSEIFDDQFSVERPDGSNFTLKIRSTKLEDSAMYFCASSVDRSSYEQYFGPGTRLTVT.